These 8 T cell receptor beta chains came from one sample sequenced in a study of shared T cell receptors in the human thymus. Generated by immunoSEQ multiplex PCR, the TCRdb table keeps only in-frame clones and is missing some. Among hundreds of thousands of clones, around 87% were seen once, and the ten largest hold 0.01%. The data also belong to a second study, concerning human thymus T cells.

Source material: thymocytes. The receptor source for this set is a boy under three years old with a congenital heart defect.

This clone was observed once. The chain carries TRBV19 and TRBJ2-1, with 10 positions matching TRBD2. After removal of 4 bases from V and 6 bases from J, the junction contained 9 bases not matched to a gene. CDR3 length: 16 residues. The germline V gene encodes CDR1 LNHDA and CDR2 SQIVND (reference sequence). CDR3 loop: CASSNRNIAGGNEQFF. The CDR3 region has the DNA TGTGCCAGTAGTAACAGGAATATAGCGGGAGGCAATGAGCAGTTCTTC. The whole variable domain, filled in from reference TRBV19 and TRBJ2-1, reads DGGITQSPKYLFRKEGQNVTLSCEQNLNHDAMYWYRQDPGQGLRLIYYSQIVNDFQKGDIAEGYSVSREKKESFPLTVTSAQKNPTAFYLCASSNRNIAGGNEQFFGPGTRLTVL.

The CDR3 is CASSQGRGHGNTIYF. CDR3 DNA sequence: TGCGCCAGCAGCCAAGGCAGGGGGCACGGAAACACCATATATTTT. The chain uses TRBV4-1 and TRBJ1-3; TRBD1 matches at 8 bases. Looked up from germline, CDR1 is MGHRA and CDR2 is YSYEKL. CDR3 length: 15 amino acids. Trimming cost V 1 base and J 4 bases; bases outside gene matches: 3.

This clone has a handful of counts. CDR3 protein: CASRWTSGRAGWDEQFF. The CDR3, as DNA: TGTGCCAGTCGATGGACTAGCGGGAGGGCCGGGTGGGATGAGCAGTTCTTC. The chain recombines TRBV19 with TRBJ2-1; 15 nucleotides line up with TRBD2. Germline V gene data show CDR1 as LNHDA and CDR2 as SQIVND (reference sequence). The ends lost 8 bases at V and 8 bases at J; junction bases unmatched: 13. CDR3 length: 17 residues.

This clone occurred once. This chain links TRBV10-3 with TRBJ2-2; TRBD2 matches at 8 bases. The CDR3 spans 15 residues. In germline, CDR1 is ENHRY, CDR2 SYGVKD. V trimming: 2 bases; J trimming: 5 bases; junction bases outside the gene matches: 4. The CDR3 nucleotides read TGTGCCATCAGTGAGGAAGCGGGAGAGACCGGGGAGCTGTTTTTT. Amino acids: CAISEEAGETGELFF.

The V and J genes are TRBV29-1 and TRBJ2-1, with D hard to call. The CDR3 has 15 residues. Germline CDR1 reads SQVTM; CDR2 reads ANQGSEA. The ends were cut back, 5 bases at V and 7 bases at J, with 21 bases in the middle. DNA of the CDR3: TGCAGCGTTAGCGCCGGAGCCCGACTCCAGAATGAGCAGTTCTTC. Residues: CSVSAGARLQNEQFF.

The gene calls are TRBV19 and TRBJ2-1; possibly TRBD2 for D (5 bases). The CDR3 is made up of 11 amino acids. Germline V gene sequence: CDR1 LNHDA, CDR2 SQIVND (reference sequence). The germline V and J ends were trimmed by 6 bases and 8 bases, with 8 bases remaining between them. For the CDR3, the DNA is TGTGCCAGTAGAAGGACTGATGAGCAGTTCTTC. Residues: CASRRTDEQFF.

This clone was recorded only once. The V and J genes are TRBV25-1 and TRBJ2-7; 8 nucleotides align to TRBD1. Germline V lookup: CDR1 MGHDK, CDR2 SYGVNS. With V trimmed by 1 base and J by 6 bases, 11 bases remained unmatched. The CDR3 consists of 16 residues. CDR3 in amino acids: CASSESATGENPEQYF. The CDR3 DNA reads as TGTGCCAGCAGTGAATCTGCGACAGGGGAAAACCCCGAGCAGTACTTC.

Concerning this clone itself: This sample also contains other DNA sequences that code for the same CDR3. This chain joins TRBV20-1 and TRBJ2-5; a possible D gene is TRBD1 (5 bases). The CDR3 is 11 residues long. Trimming took off 3 bases at V and 4 bases at J, with 6 bases between the two ends. Germline CDR1 is DFQATT and CDR2 is SNEGSKA (reference sequence). The CDR3: CSARGRETQYF. The CDR3, as DNA: TGCAGTGCTAGGGGGCGAGAGACCCAGTACTTC.